This T cell receptor (beta chain) was sequenced in a study of cytomegalovirus exposure and HLA in healthy donors. Notes on the study in general: Many donors shared some public TCRs, even though most TCR sequences were rare. Cytomegalovirus association was assigned to about 150 TCR beta chains.

Trimming removed 4 bases from V and 3 bases from J; junction bases left unmatched: 5. The CDR3 has 13 amino acids. CDR1 and CDR2 (germline): SQVTM, ANQGSEA. Clones were sequenced by immunoSEQ multiplex PCR, and TCRdb holds only the in-frame ones, with some missing. The data hold some 160,000 clones, with 90% to 95% observed a single time. Worth noting for this clone: Antigen unknown.

The receptor was isolated from a man younger than 35 in good health and CMV-seronegative. This chain links TRBV29-1 with TRBJ1-2; 7 nucleotides agree with TRBD1. Sequenced sample: PBMCs. The CDR3 DNA sequence: TGCAGCGTTGGACAGGGTCGGGACTATGGCTACACCTTC. The encoded protein is CSVGQGRDYGYTF.